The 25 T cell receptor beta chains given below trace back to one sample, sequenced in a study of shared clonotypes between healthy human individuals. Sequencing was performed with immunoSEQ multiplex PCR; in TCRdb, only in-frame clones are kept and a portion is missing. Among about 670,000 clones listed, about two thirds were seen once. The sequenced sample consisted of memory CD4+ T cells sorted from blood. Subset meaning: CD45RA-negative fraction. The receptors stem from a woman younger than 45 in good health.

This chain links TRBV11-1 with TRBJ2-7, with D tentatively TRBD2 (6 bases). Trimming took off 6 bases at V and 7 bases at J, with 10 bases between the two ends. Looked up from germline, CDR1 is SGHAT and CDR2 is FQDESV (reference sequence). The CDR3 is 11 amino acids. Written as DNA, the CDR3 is TGTGCCAGCAGTAATAGCGGAGAGCAGTACTTC. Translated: CASSNSGEQYF.

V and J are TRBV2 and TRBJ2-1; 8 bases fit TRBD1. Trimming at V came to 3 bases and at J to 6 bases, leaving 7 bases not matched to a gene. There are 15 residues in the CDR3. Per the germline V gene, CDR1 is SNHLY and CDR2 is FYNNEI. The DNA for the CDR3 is TGTGCCAGCAGTGATCAGGGACAGGATTTCAATGAGCAGTTCTTC. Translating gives CASSDQGQDFNEQFF.

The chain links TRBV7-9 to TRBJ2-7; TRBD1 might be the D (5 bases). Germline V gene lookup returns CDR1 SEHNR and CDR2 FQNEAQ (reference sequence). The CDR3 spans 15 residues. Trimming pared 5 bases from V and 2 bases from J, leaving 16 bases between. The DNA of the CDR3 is TGTGCCAGCAGCAACCCAGGGTGGGGCGCCTACGAGCAGTACTTC. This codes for CASSNPGWGAYEQYF.

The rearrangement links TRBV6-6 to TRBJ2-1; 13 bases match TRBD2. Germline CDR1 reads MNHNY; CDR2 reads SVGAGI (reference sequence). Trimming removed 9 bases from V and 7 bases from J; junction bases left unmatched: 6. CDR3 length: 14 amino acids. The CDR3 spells CASRTSGGINEQFF. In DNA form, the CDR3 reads TGTGCCAGTAGGACTAGCGGGGGTATTAATGAGCAGTTCTTC.

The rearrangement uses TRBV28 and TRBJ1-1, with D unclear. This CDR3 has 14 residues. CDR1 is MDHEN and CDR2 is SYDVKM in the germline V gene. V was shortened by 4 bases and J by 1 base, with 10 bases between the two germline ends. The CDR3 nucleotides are TGTGCCAGCAGTTCCAAAGGAAAGAACACTGAAGCTTTCTTT. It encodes CASSSKGKNTEAFF.

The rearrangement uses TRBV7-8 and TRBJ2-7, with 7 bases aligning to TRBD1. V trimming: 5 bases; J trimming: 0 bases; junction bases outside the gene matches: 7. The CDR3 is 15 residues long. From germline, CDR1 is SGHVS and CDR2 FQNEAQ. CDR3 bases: TGTGCCAGCAGCCGGCAGGGGGTGGACTCCTACGAGCAGTACTTC. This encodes CASSRQGVDSYEQYF.

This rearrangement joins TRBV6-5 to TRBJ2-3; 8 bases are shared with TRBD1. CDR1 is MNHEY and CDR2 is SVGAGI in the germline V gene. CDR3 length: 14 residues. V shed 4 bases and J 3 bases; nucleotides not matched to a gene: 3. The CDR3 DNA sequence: TGTGCCAGCAGTTCCCGACAGGGGACAGATACGCAGTATTTT. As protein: CASSSRQGTDTQYF.

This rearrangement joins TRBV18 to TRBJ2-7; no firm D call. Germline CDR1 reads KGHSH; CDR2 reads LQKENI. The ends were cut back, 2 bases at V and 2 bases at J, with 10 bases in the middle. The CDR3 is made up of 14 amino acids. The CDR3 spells CASSPSRGPYEQYF. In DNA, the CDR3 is TGTGCCAGCTCACCAAGTCGCGGCCCCTACGAGCAGTACTTC. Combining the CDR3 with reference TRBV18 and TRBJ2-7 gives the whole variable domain NAGVMQNPRHLVRRRGQEARLRCSPMKGHSHVYWYRQLPEEGLKFMVYLQKENIIDESGMPKERFSAEFPKEGPSILRIQQVVRGDSAAYFCASSPSRGPYEQYFGPGTRLTVT.

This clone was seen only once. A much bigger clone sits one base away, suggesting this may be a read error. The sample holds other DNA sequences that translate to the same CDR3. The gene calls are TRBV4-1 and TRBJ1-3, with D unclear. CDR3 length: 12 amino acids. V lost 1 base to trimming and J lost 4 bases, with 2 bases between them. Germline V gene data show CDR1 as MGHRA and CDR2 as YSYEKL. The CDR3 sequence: CASSQGGNTIYF. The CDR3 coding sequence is TGCGCCAGCAGCCAAGGGGGAAACACCATATATTTT.

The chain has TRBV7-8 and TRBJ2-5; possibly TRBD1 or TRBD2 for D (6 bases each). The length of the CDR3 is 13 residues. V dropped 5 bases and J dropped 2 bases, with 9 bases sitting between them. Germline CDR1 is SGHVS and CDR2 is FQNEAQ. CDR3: CASSGGPQETQYF. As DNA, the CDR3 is TGTGCCAGCAGCGGGGGGCCTCAAGAGACCCAGTACTTC. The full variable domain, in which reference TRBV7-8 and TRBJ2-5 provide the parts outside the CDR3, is GAGVSQSPRYKVAKRGQDVALRCDPISGHVSLFWYQQALGQGPEFLTYFQNEAQLDKSGLPSDRFFAERPEGSVSTLKIQRTQQEDSAVYLCASSGGPQETQYFGPGTRLLVL.

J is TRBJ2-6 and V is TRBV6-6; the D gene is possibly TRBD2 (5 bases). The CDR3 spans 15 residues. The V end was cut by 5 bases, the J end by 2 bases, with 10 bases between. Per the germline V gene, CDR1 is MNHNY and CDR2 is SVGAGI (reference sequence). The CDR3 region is CASSPERAGANVLTF. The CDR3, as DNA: TGTGCCAGCAGTCCCGAGAGGGCTGGGGCCAACGTCCTGACTTTC.

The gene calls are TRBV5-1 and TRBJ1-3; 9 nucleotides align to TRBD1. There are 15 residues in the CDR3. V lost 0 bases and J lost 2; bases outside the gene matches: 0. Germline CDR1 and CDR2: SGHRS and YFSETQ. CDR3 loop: CASSLGTGAGNTIYF. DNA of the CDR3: TGCGCCAGCAGCTTGGGGACAGGGGCTGGAAACACCATATATTTT.

The CDR3 nucleotides are TGTGCCGGAGGGGAACACAATGAGCAGTTCTTC. This encodes CAGGEHNEQFF. The chain uses TRBV2 and TRBJ2-1, with D possibly TRBD2 on 6 matching bases. Trimming pared 11 bases from V and 5 bases from J, leaving 10 bases between. Germline V gives CDR1 SNHLY, CDR2 FYNNEI. The CDR3 length is 11 residues. The variable domain in full, completed from reference TRBV2 and TRBJ2-1, reads EPEVTQTPSHQVTQMGQEVILRCVPISNHLYFYWYRQILGQKVEFLVSFYNNEISEKSEIFDDQFSVERPDGSNFTLKIRSTKLEDSAMYFCAGGEHNEQFFGPGTRLTVL.

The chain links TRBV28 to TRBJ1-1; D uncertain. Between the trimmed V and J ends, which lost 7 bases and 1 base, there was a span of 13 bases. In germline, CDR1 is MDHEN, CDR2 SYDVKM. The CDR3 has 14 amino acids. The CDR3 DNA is TGTGCCAGCATCGGGAATGTTCGGAACACTGAAGCTTTCTTT. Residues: CASIGNVRNTEAFF.

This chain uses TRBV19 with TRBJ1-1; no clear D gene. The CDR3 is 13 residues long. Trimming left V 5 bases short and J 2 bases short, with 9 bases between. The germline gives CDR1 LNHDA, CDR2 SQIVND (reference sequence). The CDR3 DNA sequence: TGTGCCAGTAGTTCGGTGGGAAACACTGAAGCTTTCTTT. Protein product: CASSSVGNTEAFF.

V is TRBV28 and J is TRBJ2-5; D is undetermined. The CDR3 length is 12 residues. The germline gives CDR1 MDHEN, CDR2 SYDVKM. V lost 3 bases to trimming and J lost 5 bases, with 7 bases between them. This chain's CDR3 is CASSFLRETQYF. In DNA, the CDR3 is TGTGCCAGCAGTTTCCTACGGGAGACCCAGTACTTC.

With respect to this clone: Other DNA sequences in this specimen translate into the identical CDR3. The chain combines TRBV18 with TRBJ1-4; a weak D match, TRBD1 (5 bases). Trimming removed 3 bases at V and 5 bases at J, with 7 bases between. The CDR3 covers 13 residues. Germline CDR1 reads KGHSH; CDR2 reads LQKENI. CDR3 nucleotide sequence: TGTGCCAGCTCACCGGGGCTCAATGAAAAACTGTTTTTT. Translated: CASSPGLNEKLFF.

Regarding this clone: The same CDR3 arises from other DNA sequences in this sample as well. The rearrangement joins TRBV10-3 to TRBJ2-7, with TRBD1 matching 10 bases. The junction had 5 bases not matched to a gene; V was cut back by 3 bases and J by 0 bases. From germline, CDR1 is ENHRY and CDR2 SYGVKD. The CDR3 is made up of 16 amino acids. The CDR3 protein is CAISDPGQGSSYEQYF. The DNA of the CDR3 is TGTGCCATCAGTGACCCGGGACAGGGGTCCTCCTACGAGCAGTACTTC.

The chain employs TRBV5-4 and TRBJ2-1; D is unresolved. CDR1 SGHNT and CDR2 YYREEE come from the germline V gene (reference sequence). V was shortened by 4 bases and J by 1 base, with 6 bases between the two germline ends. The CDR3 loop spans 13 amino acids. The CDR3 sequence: CASSTDSYNEQFF. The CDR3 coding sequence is TGTGCCAGCAGCACAGATTCCTACAATGAGCAGTTCTTC.

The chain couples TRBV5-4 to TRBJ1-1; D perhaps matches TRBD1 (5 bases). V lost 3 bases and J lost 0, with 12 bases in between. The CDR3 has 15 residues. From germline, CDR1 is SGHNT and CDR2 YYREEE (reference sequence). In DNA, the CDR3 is TGTGCCAGCAGCTGGCGCAAACAGGTGAACACTGAAGCTTTCTTT. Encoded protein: CASSWRKQVNTEAFF.

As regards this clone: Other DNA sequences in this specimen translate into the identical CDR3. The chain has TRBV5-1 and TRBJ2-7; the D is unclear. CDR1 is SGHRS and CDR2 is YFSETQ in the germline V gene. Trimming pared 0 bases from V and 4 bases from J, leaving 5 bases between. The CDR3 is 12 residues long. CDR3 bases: TGCGCCAGCAGCTTGGACTTTTACGAGCAGTACTTC. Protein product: CASSLDFYEQYF.

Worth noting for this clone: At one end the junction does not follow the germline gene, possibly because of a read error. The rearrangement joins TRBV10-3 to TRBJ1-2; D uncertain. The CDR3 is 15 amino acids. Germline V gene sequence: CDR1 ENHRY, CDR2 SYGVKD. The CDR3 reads CASSYNQRANYGYTF. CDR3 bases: TGTGCCAGCAGTTACAATCAGCGAGCTAACTATGGCTACACCTTC.

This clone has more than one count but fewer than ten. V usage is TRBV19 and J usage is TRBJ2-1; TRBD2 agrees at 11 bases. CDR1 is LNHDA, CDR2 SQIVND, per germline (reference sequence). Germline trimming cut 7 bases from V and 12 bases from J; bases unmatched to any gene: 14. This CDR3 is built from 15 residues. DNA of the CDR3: TGTGCCAGTACCCTGGGTAGCGGGAGGGAGAAGGTGCAGTTCTTC. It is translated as CASTLGSGREKVQFF.

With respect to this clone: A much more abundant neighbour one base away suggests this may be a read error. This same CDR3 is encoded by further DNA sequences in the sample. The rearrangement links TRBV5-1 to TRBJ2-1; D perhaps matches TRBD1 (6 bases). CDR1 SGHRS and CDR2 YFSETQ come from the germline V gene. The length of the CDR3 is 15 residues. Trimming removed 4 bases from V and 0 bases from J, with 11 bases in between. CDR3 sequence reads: CASSPDRSSYNEQFF. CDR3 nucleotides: TGCGCCAGCAGCCCAGACAGGAGCTCCTACAATGAGCAGTTCTTC.

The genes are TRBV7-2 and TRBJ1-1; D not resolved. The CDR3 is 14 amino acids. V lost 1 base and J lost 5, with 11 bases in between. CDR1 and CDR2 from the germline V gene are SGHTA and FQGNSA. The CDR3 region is CASSLGVGRTEAFF. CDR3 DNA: TGTGCCAGCAGCTTAGGGGTAGGGAGGACTGAAGCTTTCTTT.